The entry that follows covers one T cell receptor beta chain sequence. Its matching antigen is unknown. The sample comes from a study of T cell responses to AZD1222 COVID-19 vaccine. CDR3 length: 16 amino acids. Germline V gene lookup returns CDR1 SGHRS and CDR2 YFSETQ. V was pared by 4 bases and J by 8 bases, with 13 bases of the junction left unmatched. Study-wide points: Dominant at 160-218 and 743-854, vaccine-associated CD4 TCRs also spanned spike. Most donors were white British, females outnumbered males, and clonal diversity was possibly underestimated. Spike-specific TCRs gained breadth and depth after people received two AZD1222 doses.

Some clones are missing from TCRdb's copy, which holds only in-frame ones; the method was immunoSEQ multiplex PCR. There are roughly 140,000 clones in the sample; approximately 94% occur only once, and about 1.9% lies in the top ten. The chain joins TRBV5-1 to TRBJ2-1, with 9 bases fitting TRBD1. The starting material was peripheral blood, obtained on day 0 of AZD1222 vaccination. The sequence came from an adult in good health. CDR3 residues: CASSPFGTGSRDEQFF. Written as DNA, the CDR3 is TGCGCCAGCAGCCCTTTCGGGACAGGGTCTAGGGATGAGCAGTTCTTC.